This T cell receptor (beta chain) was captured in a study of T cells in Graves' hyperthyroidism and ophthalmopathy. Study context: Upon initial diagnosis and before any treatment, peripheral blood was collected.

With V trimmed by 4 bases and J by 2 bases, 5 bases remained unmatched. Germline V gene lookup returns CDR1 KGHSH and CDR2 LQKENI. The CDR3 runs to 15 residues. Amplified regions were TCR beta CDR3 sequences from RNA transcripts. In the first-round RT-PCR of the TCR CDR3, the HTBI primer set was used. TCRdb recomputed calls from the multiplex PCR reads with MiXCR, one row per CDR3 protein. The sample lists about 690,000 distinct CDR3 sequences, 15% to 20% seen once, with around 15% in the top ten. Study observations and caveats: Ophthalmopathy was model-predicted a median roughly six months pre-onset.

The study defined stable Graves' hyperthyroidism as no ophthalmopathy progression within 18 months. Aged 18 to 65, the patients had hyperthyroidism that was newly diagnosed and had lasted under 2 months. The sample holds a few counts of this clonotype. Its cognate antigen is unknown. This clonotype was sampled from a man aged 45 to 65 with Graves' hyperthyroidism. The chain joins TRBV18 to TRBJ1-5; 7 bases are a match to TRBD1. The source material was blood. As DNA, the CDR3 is TGTGCCAGCTCACGACAGGGTTGGGGCAATCAGCCCCAGCATTTT. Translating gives CASSRQGWGNQPQHF.